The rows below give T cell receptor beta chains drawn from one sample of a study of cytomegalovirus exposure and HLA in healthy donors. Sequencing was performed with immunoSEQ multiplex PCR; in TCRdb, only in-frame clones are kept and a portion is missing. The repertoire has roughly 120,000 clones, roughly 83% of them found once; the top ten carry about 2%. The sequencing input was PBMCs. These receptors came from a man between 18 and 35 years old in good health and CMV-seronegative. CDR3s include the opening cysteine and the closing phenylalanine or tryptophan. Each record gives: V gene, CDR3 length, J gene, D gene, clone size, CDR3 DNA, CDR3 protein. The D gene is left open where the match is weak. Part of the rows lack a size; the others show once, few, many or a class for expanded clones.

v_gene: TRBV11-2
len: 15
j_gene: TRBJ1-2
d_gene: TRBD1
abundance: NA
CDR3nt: TGTGCCAGCAGCGTAACCCGGGACAGGGTCTATGGCTACACCTTC
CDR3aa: CASSVTRDRVYGYTF

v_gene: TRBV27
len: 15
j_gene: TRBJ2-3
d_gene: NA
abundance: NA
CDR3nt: TGTGCCAGCAGTTTAACCAGGGGAGCAGCAGATACGCAGTATTTT
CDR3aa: CASSLTRGAADTQYF

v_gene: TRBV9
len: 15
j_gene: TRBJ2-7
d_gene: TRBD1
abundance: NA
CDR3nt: TGTGCCAGCAGCCCCGAAGGACAGGGGGCGTACGAGCAGTACTTC
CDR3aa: CASSPEGQGAYEQYF

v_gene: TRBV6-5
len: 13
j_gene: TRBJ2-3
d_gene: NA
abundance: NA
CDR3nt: TGTGCCAGCACCCTGCCCGGGGCAGATACGCAGTATTTT
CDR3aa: CASTLPGADTQYF

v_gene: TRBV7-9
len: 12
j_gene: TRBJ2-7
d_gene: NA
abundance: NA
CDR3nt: TGTTCCAGCAGTCCCCATGGAGGCGAGCAGTACTTC
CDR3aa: CSSSPHGGEQYF

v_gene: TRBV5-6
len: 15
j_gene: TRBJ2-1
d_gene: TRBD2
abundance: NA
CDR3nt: TGTGCCAGCACCCTACTAGCGGGAGGGCCTGGTGAGCAGTTCTTC
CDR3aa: CASTLLAGGPGEQFF

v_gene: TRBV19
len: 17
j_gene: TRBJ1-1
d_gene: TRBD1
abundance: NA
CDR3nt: TGTGCCAGTACTCCTCTCGGGACAGGGCCCAAGGTTGGTGAAGCTTTCTTT
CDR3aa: CASTPLGTGPKVGEAFF

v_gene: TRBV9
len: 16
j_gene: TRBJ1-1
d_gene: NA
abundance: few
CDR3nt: TGTGCCAGCAGCGTAGAATCAGGACTCTTGAACACTGAAGCTTTCTTT
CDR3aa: CASSVESGLLNTEAFF

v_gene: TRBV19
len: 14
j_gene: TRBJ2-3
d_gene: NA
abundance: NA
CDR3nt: TGTGCCAGTAGTTTCTCGAGGGGCACAGATACGCAGTATTTT
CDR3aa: CASSFSRGTDTQYF

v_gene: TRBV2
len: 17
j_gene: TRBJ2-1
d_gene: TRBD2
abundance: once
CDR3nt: TGTGCCAGCAGCCCACGACTAGCGGGGAGCTCCTACAATGAGCAGTTCTTC
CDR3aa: CASSPRLAGSSYNEQFF

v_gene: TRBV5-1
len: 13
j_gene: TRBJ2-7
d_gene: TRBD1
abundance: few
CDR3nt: TGCGCCAGCAGTATTCAGGGGGCGTATGAGCAGTACTTC
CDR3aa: CASSIQGAYEQYF

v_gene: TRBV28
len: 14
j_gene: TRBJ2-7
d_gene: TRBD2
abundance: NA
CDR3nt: TGTGCCAGCAGTTATCTTGGGGGAGGGTACGAGCAGTACTTC
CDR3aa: CASSYLGGGYEQYF

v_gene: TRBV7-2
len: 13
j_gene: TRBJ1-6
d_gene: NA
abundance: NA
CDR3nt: TGTGCCAGCAGAGAGAGATACAATTCACCCCTCCACTTT
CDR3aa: CASRERYNSPLHF

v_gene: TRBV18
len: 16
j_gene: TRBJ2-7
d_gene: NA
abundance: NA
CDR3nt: TGTGCCAGCTCCCCAGGTGGGGGGGGGCGAACCTACGAGCAGTACTTC
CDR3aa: CASSPGGGGRTYEQYF

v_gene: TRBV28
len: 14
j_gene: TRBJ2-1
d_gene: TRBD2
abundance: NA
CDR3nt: TGTGCCAGTTGCGGGACTAATTTCTACAATGAGCAGTTCTTC
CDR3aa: CASCGTNFYNEQFF

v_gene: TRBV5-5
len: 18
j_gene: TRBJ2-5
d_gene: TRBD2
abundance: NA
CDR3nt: TGTGCCAGCAGCCGTGTACTAGCGGGAGGGCCGGAATTGGCGACCCAGTACTTC
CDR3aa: CASSRVLAGGPELATQYF